The following is a T cell receptor (beta chain) sequence with its context. The antigen is not known. The entry originates in a study of shared clonotypes between healthy human individuals. General study results and limits: Expectations were that clonotype sharing among donors would be affected by sequencing depth. Donor scarcity curtailed the genetic and exposure-history diversity represented herein.

This CDR3 has 14 amino acids. The germline V gene has CDR1 SNHLY and CDR2 FYNNEI. Trimming took 4 bases from V and 3 from J, leaving 10 bases between them. An assay was performed, and its level was deep. In replicate PCRs of sorted subsets, around 0.2 ug DNA, approximately 32,000 T cell genomes, was used. Using immunoSEQ multiplex PCR, the repertoire was profiled, and TCRdb retains in-frame clones only, with some absent. The table has about 1.5 million clones, 95% to 99% seen once. Source material: naive CD4+ T cells sorted from blood. As to subset: CD45RA+ positively selected. The genes are TRBV2 and TRBJ1-5; D may be TRBD1 (5 bases). This receptor was obtained from a man aged 30-40 years in good health. CDR3 amino acids: CASSGSGINQPQHF. The CDR3 DNA is TGTGCCAGCAGTGGATCAGGGATCAATCAGCCCCAGCATTTT.